Following are 7 T cell receptor beta chains from one sample sequenced in a study of blood T cell repertoires in COVID-19. Libraries were prepared by immunoSEQ multiplex PCR; TCRdb keeps only in-frame clonotypes and omits some of them. This table holds some 140,000 clones, roughly four fifths found once. The material sequenced was peripheral blood. The receptor source for this set is a man aged 80 or over with acute or convalescent COVID-19.

The chain has TRBV28 and TRBJ1-5, with TRBD1 as a possible D gene (5 bases). CDR1 is MDHEN, CDR2 SYDVKM, per germline. Trimming took 4 bases from V and 5 from J, leaving 12 bases between them. The CDR3 totals 14 residues. The chain's CDR3 is CASSWAAGDQPQHF. The CDR3, as DNA: TGTGCCAGCAGTTGGGCAGCGGGGGATCAGCCCCAGCATTTT.

This clone has just one count. The chain combines TRBV6-6 with TRBJ2-7; a possible D gene is TRBD2 (6 bases). The CDR3 has 12 residues. Trimming pared 4 bases from V and 2 bases from J, leaving 6 bases between. Germline assignment: CDR1 MNHNY and CDR2 SVGAGI (reference sequence). The CDR3 DNA reads as TGTGCCAGCAGTTCGGGGGCCTACGAGCAGTACTTC. Amino acids: CASSSGAYEQYF.

The V call is TRBV9, the J call TRBJ1-1; D unclear. Trimming took off 0 bases at V and 5 bases at J, with 11 bases between the two ends. The CDR3 has 14 residues. From germline, CDR1 is SGDLS and CDR2 YYNGEE. The CDR3 coding sequence is TGTGCCAGCAGCGTAGGTCAGTTGAGGACTGAAGCTTTCTTT. Translating gives CASSVGQLRTEAFF.

A few counts support this clone. This chain joins TRBV28 and TRBJ2-7; D possibly corresponds to TRBD1 (6 bases). CDR3 length equals 14 residues. The germline V gene encodes CDR1 MDHEN and CDR2 SYDVKM. The V and J ends lost 6 bases and 7 bases respectively, with 19 bases between them. For the CDR3, the DNA is TGTGCCAGCAGCCAACGGGACATTGGCACGGAGCAGTACTTC. It specifies CASSQRDIGTEQYF.

The rearrangement uses TRBV2 and TRBJ2-7, with 12 bases that match TRBD1. The CDR3 extends over 14 amino acids. Germline V gene sequence: CDR1 SNHLY, CDR2 FYNNEI. The junction had 7 bases not matched to a gene; V was cut back by 8 bases and J by 5 bases. In DNA form, the CDR3 reads TGTGCCAGCCGGGTGGGACAGGGGGCCCACGAGCAGTACTTC. It translates to CASRVGQGAHEQYF.

The DNA of the CDR3 is TGTGCCAGCAGTAACGGACAGATCGATGAGCAGTTCTTC. Residues: CASSNGQIDEQFF. V and J are TRBV12-3 or TRBV12-4 and TRBJ2-1, with D tentatively TRBD1 (6 bases). Trimming took off 5 bases at V and 8 bases at J, with 13 bases between the two ends. The CDR3 is 13 amino acids.

The rearrangement joins TRBV6-1 to TRBJ1-4; D is uncertain. V gave up 2 bases and J gave up 2 bases, with 6 bases separating them. CDR1 MNHNS and CDR2 SASEGT come from the germline V gene. This CDR3 spans 14 amino acids. In DNA form, the CDR3 reads TGTGCCAGCAGTGAAACTGTTACTAATGAAAAACTGTTTTTT. The encoded protein is CASSETVTNEKLFF.